This is a list of T cell receptor beta chains from one sample in a study of blood T cell repertoires in COVID-19. Sequenced by immunoSEQ multiplex PCR; TCRdb stores in-frame clones only, minus some. The sample records under 200,000 clones, around nine tenths being singletons. Sequencing input: peripheral blood. The receptors here all came from a man between 18 and 29 years old with active or convalescent COVID-19. Each CDR3 is given with its conserved first and last residue. The order of the fields is D gene, J gene, clone size, V gene, CDR3 DNA, CDR3 protein. D genes are given only for firm matches. Clone size, where shown, is once, few, many, or a class for clones that have expanded.

d_call: TRBD2
j_call: TRBJ2-1
clone_size: .
v_call: TRBV7-8
cdr3_nt: TGTGCCAGCAGCTTAGGTTTTGGCGGGGGGTCTTGGAATGAGCAGTTCTTC
cdr3_aa: CASSLGFGGGSWNEQFF

d_call: TRBD1
j_call: TRBJ1-5
clone_size: .
v_call: TRBV13
cdr3_nt: TGTGCCAGCAGCCAGGGGACAGGCAATCAGCCCCAGCATTTT
cdr3_aa: CASSQGTGNQPQHF

d_call: .
j_call: TRBJ1-2
clone_size: few
v_call: TRBV4-1
cdr3_nt: TGCGCCAGCAGCCAACGGGGAACCTATGGCTACACCTTC
cdr3_aa: CASSQRGTYGYTF

d_call: .
j_call: TRBJ1-1
clone_size: once
v_call: TRBV29-1
cdr3_nt: TGCAGCGTTGTTGCAGGGAGGATCACTGAAGCTTTCTTT
cdr3_aa: CSVVAGRITEAFF

d_call: .
j_call: TRBJ1-4
clone_size: once
v_call: TRBV11-3
cdr3_nt: TGTGCCAGCAGCTTAGGGGAGCAGGAAAAACTGTTTTTT
cdr3_aa: CASSLGEQEKLFF

d_call: TRBD1
j_call: TRBJ1-1
clone_size: .
v_call: TRBV28
cdr3_nt: TGTGCCAGCAGTTTTGGTCAGGGGGGAACAGAAGCTTTCTTT
cdr3_aa: CASSFGQGGTEAFF

d_call: .
j_call: TRBJ1-1
clone_size: once
v_call: TRBV2
cdr3_nt: TGTGCCAGCCGCGAGAACACTGAAGCTTTCTTT
cdr3_aa: CASRENTEAFF

d_call: .
j_call: TRBJ1-5
clone_size: .
v_call: TRBV5-5
cdr3_nt: TGTGCCAGCAGCTTGGCGAATCAGCCCCAGCATTTT
cdr3_aa: CASSLANQPQHF

d_call: .
j_call: TRBJ1-2
clone_size: few
v_call: TRBV24-1
cdr3_nt: TGTGCCACCAGTGAGTCACGGGCAGGGGGCTACACCTTC
cdr3_aa: CATSESRAGGYTF

d_call: .
j_call: TRBJ1-1
clone_size: .
v_call: TRBV12-3/TRBV12-4
cdr3_nt: TGTGCCAGCAGTTTAGCGCAGTACACTGAAGCTTTCTTT
cdr3_aa: CASSLAQYTEAFF

d_call: .
j_call: TRBJ2-2
clone_size: once
v_call: TRBV24-1
cdr3_nt: TGTGCCACCAGTGACCCGACCAGACTAGGGATCACCGGGGAGCTGTTTTTT
cdr3_aa: CATSDPTRLGITGELFF

d_call: .
j_call: TRBJ1-1
clone_size: .
v_call: TRBV5-1
cdr3_nt: TGCGCCAGCAGCTTGAATGGGGCGAACACTGAAGCTTTCTTT
cdr3_aa: CASSLNGANTEAFF

d_call: .
j_call: TRBJ1-2
clone_size: .
v_call: TRBV6-6
cdr3_nt: TGTGCGACAGGAGATGGCTACACCTTC
cdr3_aa: CATGDGYTF

d_call: .
j_call: TRBJ2-3
clone_size: .
v_call: TRBV19
cdr3_nt: TGTGCCAGTAGTATTGGCTCGGGATACGTAGATACGCAGTATTTT
cdr3_aa: CASSIGSGYVDTQYF

d_call: TRBD2
j_call: TRBJ2-2
clone_size: .
v_call: TRBV11-2
cdr3_nt: TGTGCCAGCAGCTTAGAAAATAGCGGGGGGGCCTACCCCGGGGAGCTGTTTTTT
cdr3_aa: CASSLENSGGAYPGELFF

d_call: .
j_call: TRBJ1-1
clone_size: .
v_call: TRBV19
cdr3_nt: TGTGCCAGTAGTACCAGCCCTCGCGGCACTGAAGCTTTCTTT
cdr3_aa: CASSTSPRGTEAFF

d_call: .
j_call: TRBJ1-1
clone_size: .
v_call: TRBV27
cdr3_nt: TGTGCCAGCCATCCTATTACCTTCTTGAACACTGAAGCTTTCTTT
cdr3_aa: CASHPITFLNTEAFF

d_call: TRBD2
j_call: TRBJ2-7
clone_size: .
v_call: TRBV4-3
cdr3_nt: TGCGCCAGCAGCCAAGATTCCCTAGCGGGACGGGAGCAGTACTTC
cdr3_aa: CASSQDSLAGREQYF

d_call: .
j_call: TRBJ1-5
clone_size: once
v_call: TRBV2
cdr3_nt: TGTGCCAGCAGTGAAAGCCATCAGCCCCAGCATTTT
cdr3_aa: CASSESHQPQHF

d_call: .
j_call: TRBJ1-5
clone_size: .
v_call: TRBV15
cdr3_nt: TGTGCCACCAGCAGACCGCGGGTTAGCAATCAGCCCCAGCATTTT
cdr3_aa: CATSRPRVSNQPQHF

d_call: .
j_call: TRBJ1-5
clone_size: .
v_call: TRBV11-2
cdr3_nt: TGTGCCAGCAGCTTAGACGGCGGGGGCCAGCCCCAGCATTTT
cdr3_aa: CASSLDGGGQPQHF

d_call: .
j_call: TRBJ2-3
clone_size: .
v_call: TRBV3-1/TRBV3-2
cdr3_nt: TGTGCCAGCAGCTTAGGGACTTCGGGCACAGATACGCAGTATTTT
cdr3_aa: CASSLGTSGTDTQYF

d_call: TRBD2
j_call: TRBJ2-1
clone_size: .
v_call: TRBV10-3
cdr3_nt: TGTGCCATCAGTGAGTCAGTGGTAGCGGGGGTCTACAATGAGCAGTTCTTC
cdr3_aa: CAISESVVAGVYNEQFF

d_call: .
j_call: TRBJ2-3
clone_size: .
v_call: TRBV28
cdr3_nt: TGTGCCAGCAGTTTATCGGGGAACACAGATACGCAGTATTTT
cdr3_aa: CASSLSGNTDTQYF

d_call: TRBD1
j_call: TRBJ2-7
clone_size: .
v_call: TRBV11-3
cdr3_nt: TGTGCCAGCAGCTTAGACGGCGACAGGGTCCCCTACGAGCAGTACTTC
cdr3_aa: CASSLDGDRVPYEQYF

d_call: .
j_call: TRBJ1-3
clone_size: .
v_call: TRBV5-1
cdr3_nt: TGCGCCAGCAGCTTGGGGGGCGGCTTTGGAAACACCATATATTTT
cdr3_aa: CASSLGGGFGNTIYF

d_call: TRBD2
j_call: TRBJ2-3
clone_size: .
v_call: TRBV30
cdr3_nt: TGTGCCTGGCAACCCGGGACTAGCGGGAGAGATACGCAGTATTTT
cdr3_aa: CAWQPGTSGRDTQYF

d_call: .
j_call: TRBJ1-2
clone_size: .
v_call: TRBV19
cdr3_nt: TGTGCCAGTAGTATAGATCCCCGGACAGCAAACTATGGCTACACCTTC
cdr3_aa: CASSIDPRTANYGYTF

d_call: TRBD1
j_call: TRBJ2-1
clone_size: few
v_call: TRBV6-4
cdr3_nt: TGTGCCAGCAGTTCGGGACAGGGCATGGATGAGCAGTTCTTC
cdr3_aa: CASSSGQGMDEQFF

d_call: .
j_call: TRBJ1-5
clone_size: .
v_call: TRBV24-1
cdr3_nt: TGTGCCACCAGTGACAGGGTCAGCAATCAGCCCCAGCATTTT
cdr3_aa: CATSDRVSNQPQHF

d_call: TRBD1
j_call: TRBJ1-2
clone_size: .
v_call: TRBV18
cdr3_nt: TGTGCCAGCTCATCAACGGAGGGGGCGCTTGGCTACACCTTC
cdr3_aa: CASSSTEGALGYTF

d_call: .
j_call: TRBJ2-2
clone_size: .
v_call: TRBV4-2
cdr3_nt: TGTGCCAGCAGCCAAGGCCTAGGTGGCACCGGGGAGCTGTTTTTT
cdr3_aa: CASSQGLGGTGELFF

d_call: .
j_call: TRBJ2-1
clone_size: .
v_call: TRBV24-1
cdr3_nt: TGTGCCACCAGTGATTTCGCTCAGGGATCTTCCTACAATGAGCAGTTCTTC
cdr3_aa: CATSDFAQGSSYNEQFF

d_call: TRBD1
j_call: TRBJ2-2
clone_size: .
v_call: TRBV5-1
cdr3_nt: TGCGCCAGCAGCGTGCGACAGGGGACCGGGGAGCTGTTTTTT
cdr3_aa: CASSVRQGTGELFF

d_call: TRBD1
j_call: TRBJ2-1
clone_size: .
v_call: TRBV5-1
cdr3_nt: TGCGCCAGCAGCAACACAGGGGCCAATGAGCAGTTCTTC
cdr3_aa: CASSNTGANEQFF

d_call: TRBD2
j_call: TRBJ2-1
clone_size: .
v_call: TRBV19
cdr3_nt: TGTGCCAGTACGGGGACTAGCGGGATTGGGATTCCAAATGAGCAGTTCTTC
cdr3_aa: CASTGTSGIGIPNEQFF

d_call: TRBD1
j_call: TRBJ2-7
clone_size: .
v_call: TRBV24-1
cdr3_nt: TGTGCCACCAGCGGGACAGACACCTACGAGCAGTACTTC
cdr3_aa: CATSGTDTYEQYF

d_call: TRBD2
j_call: TRBJ2-2
clone_size: .
v_call: TRBV5-1
cdr3_nt: TGCGCCAGCAGCTTAAGCGGGAGTGACACCGGGGAGCTGTTTTTT
cdr3_aa: CASSLSGSDTGELFF

d_call: TRBD1
j_call: TRBJ2-5
clone_size: .
v_call: TRBV5-6
cdr3_nt: TGTGCCAGCAGCCAAGTGGGACAGGGGGCCGTCCAAGAGACCCAGTACTTC
cdr3_aa: CASSQVGQGAVQETQYF

d_call: TRBD1
j_call: TRBJ2-5
clone_size: .
v_call: TRBV7-2
cdr3_nt: TGTGCCAGCAGCCGGGACAGCTCCCAAGAGACCCAGTACTTC
cdr3_aa: CASSRDSSQETQYF

d_call: TRBD2
j_call: TRBJ2-3
clone_size: .
v_call: TRBV10-2
cdr3_nt: TGCGCCGTAATGACTAGCGGGCAGGTCACAGATACGCAGTATTTT
cdr3_aa: CAVMTSGQVTDTQYF

d_call: .
j_call: TRBJ1-2
clone_size: .
v_call: TRBV9
cdr3_nt: TGTGCCAGCAGCGCCGGGAAGAGAGGCTACACCTTC
cdr3_aa: CASSAGKRGYTF

d_call: .
j_call: TRBJ1-1
clone_size: .
v_call: TRBV10-1
cdr3_nt: TGCGCCAGCAGTGAAGGAGGGACCAACACTGAAGCTTTCTTT
cdr3_aa: CASSEGGTNTEAFF

d_call: TRBD1
j_call: TRBJ1-2
clone_size: .
v_call: TRBV27
cdr3_nt: TGTGCCAGCAGCAGGGACAGGGTCGGCGGCTACACCTTC
cdr3_aa: CASSRDRVGGYTF

d_call: .
j_call: TRBJ1-5
clone_size: .
v_call: TRBV6-2/TRBV6-3
cdr3_nt: TGTGCCAGCAGTTACGGCCAGAATTTAAATCAGCCCCAGCATTTT
cdr3_aa: CASSYGQNLNQPQHF

d_call: .
j_call: TRBJ2-2
clone_size: .
v_call: TRBV3-1/TRBV3-2
cdr3_nt: TGTGCCAGCAGCCAATGGGGGGAGGCGCCGCACGGGGAGCTGTTTTTT
cdr3_aa: CASSQWGEAPHGELFF

d_call: .
j_call: TRBJ1-4
clone_size: .
v_call: TRBV30
cdr3_nt: TGTGCCTGGAGTGTATTCGGGATTGAAAAACTGTTTTTT
cdr3_aa: CAWSVFGIEKLFF

d_call: TRBD2
j_call: TRBJ2-7
clone_size: .
v_call: TRBV6-5
cdr3_nt: TGTGCCAGCACCCACGGGGGGAGGGCGTTTAACGAGCAGTACTTC
cdr3_aa: CASTHGGRAFNEQYF

d_call: TRBD1
j_call: TRBJ2-1
clone_size: .
v_call: TRBV11-2
cdr3_nt: TGTGCCAGCAGCTCCGGGACAGGGAAATCCTACAATGAGCAGTTCTTC
cdr3_aa: CASSSGTGKSYNEQFF

d_call: TRBD1
j_call: TRBJ1-1
clone_size: .
v_call: TRBV5-6
cdr3_nt: TGTGCCAGCAGCTTGTACGGGACAGGGGTCACTGAAGCTTTCTTT
cdr3_aa: CASSLYGTGVTEAFF

d_call: .
j_call: TRBJ2-2
clone_size: .
v_call: TRBV7-3
cdr3_nt: TGTGCCAGCAGCTTCCAGATCACCGGGGAGCTGTTTTTT
cdr3_aa: CASSFQITGELFF

d_call: TRBD2
j_call: TRBJ2-2
clone_size: once
v_call: TRBV5-4
cdr3_nt: TGTGCCAGCAGCTTGGCCCCGGGAGGGTTCGGGGAGCTGTTTTTT
cdr3_aa: CASSLAPGGFGELFF

d_call: TRBD1
j_call: TRBJ2-1
clone_size: few
v_call: TRBV6-4
cdr3_nt: TGTGCCAGCAGTGACTTGACAGGGAACAATGAGCAGTTCTTC
cdr3_aa: CASSDLTGNNEQFF

d_call: TRBD1
j_call: TRBJ2-2
clone_size: .
v_call: TRBV5-6
cdr3_nt: TGTGCCAGCAGCCCACAGGGGCTAGCCTACTATTGGGCCCCCGGGGAGCTGTTTTTT
cdr3_aa: CASSPQGLAYYWAPGELFF

d_call: TRBD1
j_call: TRBJ1-1
clone_size: .
v_call: TRBV24-1
cdr3_nt: TGTGCCACCAGTGAAGCCGACAGGGTCGGTGAAGCTTTCTTT
cdr3_aa: CATSEADRVGEAFF

d_call: TRBD2
j_call: TRBJ2-4
clone_size: many
v_call: TRBV29-1
cdr3_nt: TGCAGCGTGCCCTCAGCGGCGGGAGGGCCGGGCATTCAGTACTTC
cdr3_aa: CSVPSAAGGPGIQYF

d_call: TRBD1
j_call: TRBJ1-2
clone_size: .
v_call: TRBV5-4
cdr3_nt: TGTGCCAGCAGCTTAGGTGGACAGGGGAACTATGGCTACACCTTC
cdr3_aa: CASSLGGQGNYGYTF

d_call: TRBD2
j_call: TRBJ2-3
clone_size: .
v_call: TRBV7-8
cdr3_nt: TGTGCCATCGGACTAGCGGGAGGGTACACAGATACGCAGTATTTT
cdr3_aa: CAIGLAGGYTDTQYF

d_call: .
j_call: TRBJ1-2
clone_size: .
v_call: TRBV7-3
cdr3_nt: TGTGCCAGCAGCGAACAGGCTAACTATGGCTACACCTTC
cdr3_aa: CASSEQANYGYTF